Below, 7 T cell receptor beta chains from the same sample are listed, as sequenced in a study of spatial heterogeneity in lung cancer. TCRdb re-called the 5' RACE reads with MiXCR, one entry per CDR3 protein. There are fewer than 9,000 distinct CDR3 sequences in the sample; approximately 7.8% occur only once, and roughly 27% lies in the top ten. Noted time point: sample taken at primary tumor resection. From tumor, nontumor lung or frozen PBMC, whole RNA was taken unsorted for sequencing. The source was PBMCs, collected at surgery. The receptors were gathered from a female donor with early-stage non-small cell lung cancer.

This rearrangement joins TRBV12-3 or TRBV12-4 to TRBJ2-7; 9 positions agree with TRBD2. CDR3 size: 14 residues. With 7 bases clipped from V and 6 bases from J, the junction kept 10 bases outside the gene matches. Here the CDR3 reads CASKIAGGQGEQYF. The CDR3 DNA follows: TGTGCCAGCAAAATCGCGGGGGGGCAAGGCGAGCAGTACTTC.

A few counts support this clonotype. The V and J genes are TRBV10-3 and TRBJ2-5, with D unresolved. V was pared by 4 bases and J by 5 bases, with 8 bases between. Per the germline V gene, CDR1 is ENHRY and CDR2 is SYGVKD. This CDR3 is 12 amino acids long. Written as DNA, the CDR3 is TGTGCCATCAGTGGGAGCCCGGAGACCCAGTACTTC. Translating it yields CAISGSPETQYF.

In this sample, this clonotype turned up many times. The genes are TRBV7-8 and TRBJ1-2; D gene unclear. Germline lookup yields CDR1 SGHVS and CDR2 FQNEAQ. Trimming stripped 3 bases from V and 0 bases from J, with 8 bases between. The CDR3 contains 14 residues. In DNA, the CDR3 is TGTGCCAGCAGCTTGGGAACTTCTAACTATGGCTACACCTTC. It yields the protein CASSLGTSNYGYTF.

This chain joins TRBV2 and TRBJ2-1; D gene unclear. This CDR3 contains 13 residues. CDR1 and CDR2 from the germline V gene are SNHLY and FYNNEI. The V and J ends lost 3 bases and 4 bases respectively, with 7 bases between them. CDR3 region: CASSDPVYNEQFF. The CDR3 DNA follows: TGTGCCAGCAGTGACCCCGTTTACAATGAGCAGTTCTTC.

This clonotype was observed at least ten times. The rearrangement joins TRBV28 to TRBJ2-3; possibly TRBD1 for D (6 bases). Germline loops: CDR1 MDHEN, CDR2 SYDVKM. V was cut by 3 bases and J by 5 bases, with 12 bases left in between. CDR3 length: 14 amino acids. The CDR3 bases are TGTGCCAGCAGTTTCCCCCGGGACAAAGATACGCAGTATTTT. It specifies CASSFPRDKDTQYF.

This clonotype was recorded at least ten times. J is TRBJ2-1 and V is TRBV6-5, with 9 bases lining up with TRBD2. CDR3 length: 13 amino acids. Germline V gene sequence: CDR1 MNHEY, CDR2 SVGAGI. J was trimmed by 6 bases and V by 6 bases; bases with no gene match: 3. CDR3 loop: CASRRLAVNEQFF. CDR3 nucleotide sequence: TGTGCCAGCAGAAGACTAGCGGTCAATGAGCAGTTCTTC.

The chain joins TRBV9 to TRBJ2-1; a possible D gene is TRBD2 (6 bases). Per the germline V gene, CDR1 is SGDLS and CDR2 is YYNGEE. The V and J ends lost 4 bases and 1 base respectively, with 9 bases between them. The CDR3 has 14 amino acids. CDR3 nucleotide sequence: TGTGCCAGCAGCTCGGGGAGGTCCTACAATGAGCAGTTCTTC. The encoded protein is CASSSGRSYNEQFF.